A single sample gave rise to the 4 T cell receptor beta chains below, sequenced in a study of blood T cell repertoires in COVID-19. The data were produced by immunoSEQ multiplex PCR, yet TCRdb's version contains in-frame clones alone and is incomplete. The repertoire has roughly 97,000 clones, more than 80% of them found once; the top ten carry under 30%. The specimen sequenced was peripheral blood. Source of these receptors: a man in his sixties with acute or convalescent COVID-19.

This chain connects TRBV7-9 to TRBJ1-3; D gene ambiguous. This CDR3 has 16 residues. CDR1 is SEHNR and CDR2 is FQNEAQ in the germline V gene (reference sequence). With 1 base removed from V and 0 bases from J, the gap between germline ends came to 10 bases. DNA of the CDR3: TGTGCCAGCAGCTTAGGCGTCGGGAGCTCTGGAAACACCATATATTTT. Residues: CASSLGVGSSGNTIYF.

The rearrangement links TRBV2 to TRBJ2-3; 10 nucleotides match TRBD2. Trimming cost V 6 bases and J 5 bases; bases outside gene matches: 2. This CDR3 region has 13 residues. CDR1 SNHLY and CDR2 FYNNEI come from the germline V gene. The CDR3 DNA sequence: TGTGCCAGCAGGATAGCGGGGGGAGATACGCAGTATTTT. Protein: CASRIAGGDTQYF.

V usage is TRBV5-1 and J usage is TRBJ2-2, with D maybe TRBD2 (5 bases). Trimming left V 1 base short and J 2 bases short, with 12 bases between. Germline V CDR1 and CDR2: SGHRS, YFSETQ. The length of the CDR3 is 16 residues. The CDR3 nucleotides are TGCGCCAGCAGCTTGCAGGTGGGGAGCAACACCGGGGAGCTGTTTTTT. Protein sequence: CASSLQVGSNTGELFF.

In its sample, this clone was seen once. The chain is built from TRBV11-3 and TRBJ1-3; the D is unclear. The CDR3 totals 16 residues. Germline-derived CDR1 and CDR2 are SGHNT and YENEEA. Trimming removed 1 base from V and 0 bases from J, with 10 bases in between. The CDR3: CASSLVAGPSGNTIYF. The CDR3 DNA sequence: TGTGCCAGCAGCTTAGTTGCCGGTCCCTCTGGAAACACCATATATTTT. Together with reference TRBV11-3 and TRBJ1-3, the CDR3 gives the full variable domain: EAGVVQSPRYKIIEKKQPVAFWCNPISGHNTLYWYLQNLGQGPELLIRYENEEAVDDSQLPKDRFSAERLKGVDSTLKIQPAELGDSAVYLCASSLVAGPSGNTIYFGEGSWLTVV.